The sequence of this T cell receptor (beta chain) was determined in a study of shared clonotypes between healthy human individuals. Germline V gene data show CDR1 as SEHNR and CDR2 as FQNEAQ (reference sequence). The CDR3 loop spans 14 amino acids. Trimming pared 1 base from V and 3 bases from J, leaving 9 bases between. CD45RO-negative CD8 cells positively selected for CCR7 made up the naive population, which excluded terminally differentiated effector memory CD45RA+ cells. Of note for this clone: In the same sample, other DNA sequences code for this CDR3.

Profiling relied on immunoSEQ multiplex PCR, and the TCRdb table lists in-frame clones only, not all of them. The data show roughly 2.1 million clones, about 92% seen once. The sequence was obtained from a man aged 18 to 30 in good health. Some clones in this sample may be carry-over from other donors' samples. What was sequenced was naive CD8+ T cells from PBMCs. The V gene is TRBV7-9, the J gene TRBJ1-2; D remains unclear. This CDR3 reads CASSLVAGDYGYTF. In DNA, the CDR3 is TGTGCCAGCAGCTTAGTGGCGGGAGACTATGGCTACACCTTC.